Sequencing of this T cell receptor (beta chain) was carried out in a study of T cells expressing NK-cell markers. With the 5' RACE reads reprocessed, TCRdb shows one record per CDR3 protein and no DNA. The listing records around 140,000 distinct CDR3 sequences. Sequenced input: blood T cells: a sorted CD56 or NKG2C T cell subset, CD4+ or CD8+ T cells, or bulk PBMC T cells (not recorded which). The TCR sequence derives from a man aged 18 to 29 in good health.

CDR3 residues: CASRNGRANTEAFF. The chain employs TRBV14 and TRBJ1-1. The germline CDR1 and CDR2 sequences are SGHDN and FVKESK. This CDR3 is built from 14 residues. The whole variable domain, filled in from reference TRBV14 and TRBJ1-1, reads EAGVTQFPSHSVIEKGQTVTLRCDPISGHDNLYWYRRVMGKEIKFLLHFVKESKQDESGMPNNRFLAERTGGTYSTLKVQPAELEDSGVYFCASRNGRANTEAFFGQGTRLTVV.